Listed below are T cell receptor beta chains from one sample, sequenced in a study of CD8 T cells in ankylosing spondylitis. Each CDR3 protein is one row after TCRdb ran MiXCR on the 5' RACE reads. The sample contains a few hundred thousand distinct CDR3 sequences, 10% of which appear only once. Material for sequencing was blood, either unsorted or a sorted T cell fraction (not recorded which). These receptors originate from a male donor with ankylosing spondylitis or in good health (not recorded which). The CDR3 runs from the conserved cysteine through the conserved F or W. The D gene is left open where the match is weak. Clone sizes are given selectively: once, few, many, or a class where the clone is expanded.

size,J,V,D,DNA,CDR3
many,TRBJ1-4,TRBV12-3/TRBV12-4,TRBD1,TGTGCCAGCAGCGAGGACAGGGGGCCTGAAAAACTGTTTTTT,CASSEDRGPEKLFF
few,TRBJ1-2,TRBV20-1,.,TGCAGTGCTACCGCTGGAAGTAACTATGGCTACACCTTC,CSATAGSNYGYTF
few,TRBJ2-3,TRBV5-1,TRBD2,TGCGCCAGCAGCTCCTTTAGCGGGCGACGCACAGATACGCAGTATTTT,CASSSFSGRRTDTQYF
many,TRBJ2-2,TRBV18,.,TGTGCCAGCTCACCACTCAAACTAACCAACACCGGGGAGCTGTTTTTT,CASSPLKLTNTGELFF
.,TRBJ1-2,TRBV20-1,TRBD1,TGCAGTGCTATACAGGGGGCGCAGACCTATGGCTACCCCTTC,CSAIQGAQTYGYPF
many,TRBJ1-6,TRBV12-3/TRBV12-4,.,TGTGCCAGCAGTTTCCCCAACCAACATTCACCCCTCCACTTT,CASSFPNQHSPLHF
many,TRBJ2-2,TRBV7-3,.,TGTGCCAGCAGCTTAACGAGGGGCGCGATCGGGGAGCTGTTTTTT,CASSLTRGAIGELFF
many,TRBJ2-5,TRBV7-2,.,TGTGCCAGCAGCTTATTTTCCAATAGGGAGACCCAGTACTTC,CASSLFSNRETQYF
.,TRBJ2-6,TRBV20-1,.,TGCAGTGCTAGTAATCTCGGGTCTGGGGCCAACGTCCTGACTTTC,CSASNLGSGANVLTF
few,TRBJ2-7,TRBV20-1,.,TGCAGTGCTAGAGAAGGCGCAGGGAGCTCCTACGAGCAGTACTTC,CSAREGAGSSYEQYF
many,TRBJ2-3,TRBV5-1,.,TGCGCCAGCAGCTTGGGTCCAAACCCTACCACAGATACGCAGTATTTT,CASSLGPNPTTDTQYF
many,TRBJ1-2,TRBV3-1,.,TGTGCCAGCAGCCCGGCGACCCATTATGGCTACACCTTC,CASSPATHYGYTF
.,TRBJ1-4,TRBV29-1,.,TGCAGCGTTAACGGCGCCCAACAGGGTGAAAAACTGTTTTTT,CSVNGAQQGEKLFF
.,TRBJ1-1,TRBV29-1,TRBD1,TGCAGCGTTGAAGGCGGACAGGTGAACACTGAAGCTTTCTTT,CSVEGGQVNTEAFF
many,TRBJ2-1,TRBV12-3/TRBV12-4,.,TGTGCCAGCATGGGGAATGAGCAGTTCTTC,CASMGNEQFF
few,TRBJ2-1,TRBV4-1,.,TGCGCCAGCAGCCAAGACCGGAAGAACAATGAGCAGTTCTTC,CASSQDRKNNEQFF
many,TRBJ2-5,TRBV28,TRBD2,TGTGCCAGCAGTTCACCTAGCGGGGGACCCCAAGAGACCCAGTACTTC,CASSSPSGGPQETQYF
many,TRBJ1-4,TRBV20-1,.,TGCAGTGCTGTAACGACTGAGAATGAAAAACTGTTTTTT,CSAVTTENEKLFF
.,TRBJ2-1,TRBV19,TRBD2,TGTGCCAGTAGTACGGGACTAGCGGGGGGTCTGAGCTCCTACAATGAGCAGTTCTTC,CASSTGLAGGLSSYNEQFF
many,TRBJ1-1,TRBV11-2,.,TGTGCCAGCAGCTTTATAATGTGGGCGGGAGACACTGAAGCTTTCTTT,CASSFIMWAGDTEAFF
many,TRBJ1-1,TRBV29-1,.,TGCAGCGTTGATGAGCAGCTAAACACTGAAGCTTTCTTT,CSVDEQLNTEAFF
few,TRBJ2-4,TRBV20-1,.,TGCAGTGCTAGAGATCGGGGAACGGTTAACATTCAGTACTTC,CSARDRGTVNIQYF
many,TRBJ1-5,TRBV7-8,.,TGTGCCAGCAGCCTCCTGAACCCCGATATCAATCAGCCCCAGCATTTT,CASSLLNPDINQPQHF
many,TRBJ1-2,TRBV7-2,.,TGTGCCAGCAGCTTAGGGGGGGATGGCTACACCTTC,CASSLGGDGYTF
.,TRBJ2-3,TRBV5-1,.,TGCGCCAGCAGCTTGGGGGGGACTTCAGATACGCAGTATTTT,CASSLGGTSDTQYF
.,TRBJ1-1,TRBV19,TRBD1,TGTGCCAGTAGTACCAGGACAGGGGGCGTCTCTGAAGCTTTCTTT,CASSTRTGGVSEAFF